This T cell receptor beta chain was identified in a study of vaccination effects on CD4 cells after COVID-19. The method was immunoSEQ multiplex PCR; TCRdb's version includes in-frame clones alone and lacks a portion of them. Here the sample spans about 38,000 clones, roughly 76% being singletons. Sequencing in the ViraFEST assay came after antigen-specific CD4+ T cells had been expanded with viral peptide pools, which were used to stimulate PBMC. Culture lasted under 13 days before CD4+ T cell isolation. Testing of the vaccine recipients showed negative nucleocapsid antibodies and no prior SARS-CoV-2 infection. It was with approximately 10 IU/ml IL-2 and approximately 10 ug/ml peptides that some 2 million PBMC per well were cultured. The CDR3 contains 14 residues. Germline-derived CDR1 and CDR2 are MNHEY and SVGAGI. J gave up 7 bases and V 6 bases, and 7 bases lay outside the gene matches. As for this clone: Its target is unknown.

Sequences were derived from CD4+ T cells from PBMCs cultured with SARS-CoV-2 spike peptides, sampled before COVID-19 vaccination. V usage is TRBV6-5 and J usage is TRBJ1-4; 8 bases are a match to TRBD1. The clonotype originates from a human donor who received a COVID-19 vaccine. The CDR3 DNA sequence: TGTGCCAGCAGAGGGACAGGACGTTCTGAAAAACTGTTTTTT. This encodes CASRGTGRSEKLFF.